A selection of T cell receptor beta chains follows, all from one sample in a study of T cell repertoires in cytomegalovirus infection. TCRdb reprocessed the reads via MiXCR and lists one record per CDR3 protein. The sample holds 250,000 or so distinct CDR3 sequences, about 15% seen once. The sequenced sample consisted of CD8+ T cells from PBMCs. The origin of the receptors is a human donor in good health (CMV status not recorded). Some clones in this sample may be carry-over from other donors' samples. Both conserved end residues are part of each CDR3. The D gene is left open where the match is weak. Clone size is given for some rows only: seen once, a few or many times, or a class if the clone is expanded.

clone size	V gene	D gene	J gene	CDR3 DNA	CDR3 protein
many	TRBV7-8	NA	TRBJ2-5	TGTGCCAGCAGCTTCGGTGCGGCGGGACCGTACCAAGAGACCCAGTACTTC	CASSFGAAGPYQETQYF
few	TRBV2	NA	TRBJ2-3	TGTGCCAACTCAGTCTCCCAAACAACCTCTAGCACAGATACGCAGTATTTT	CANSVSQTTSSTDTQYF
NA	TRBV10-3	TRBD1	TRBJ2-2	TGTGCCATCTCTGCTGGGACAGGGGTCGGGGAGCTGTTTTTT	CAISAGTGVGELFF
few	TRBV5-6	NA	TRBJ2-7	TGTGCCAGCACCCTGGGAGCGGCACCCGAGCAGTACTTC	CASTLGAAPEQYF
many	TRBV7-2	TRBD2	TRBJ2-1	TGTGCCAGCAGCCCGGGACTAGCGGGGAGCTCCTACAATGAGCAGTTCTTC	CASSPGLAGSSYNEQFF
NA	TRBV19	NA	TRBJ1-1	TGTGCCAGTAGTCCAGGGTACACTGAAGCTTTCTTT	CASSPGYTEAFF
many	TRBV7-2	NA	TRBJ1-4	TGTGCCAGCAGCTTAGCCCGGTCAGGGGAACTAAATGAAAAACTGTTTTTT	CASSLARSGELNEKLFF
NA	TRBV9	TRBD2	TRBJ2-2	TGTGCCAGCAGCGTAGGAGCGGGGGGACAGACCGGGGAGCTGTTTTTT	CASSVGAGGQTGELFF
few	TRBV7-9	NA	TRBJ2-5	TGTGCCAGCAGCCCGCCGGGACCCAAAGAGACCCAGTACTTC	CASSPPGPKETQYF
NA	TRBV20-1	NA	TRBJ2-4	TGCAGTGCTAGAGGGACATTCCTAGCCAAAAACATTCAGTACTTC	CSARGTFLAKNIQYF
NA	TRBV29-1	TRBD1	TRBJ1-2	TGCAGCGTTGAAGATGACAGGGGGGGCTATGGCTACACCTTC	CSVEDDRGGYGYTF
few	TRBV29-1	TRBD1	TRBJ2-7	TGCAGCGTCCAAGGGGACAGGGCTTACGAGCAGTACTTC	CSVQGDRAYEQYF
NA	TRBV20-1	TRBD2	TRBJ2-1	TGCAGTGCTAGAGATCGGGAGGGCGGGGGGGCCTATGAGCAGTTCTTC	CSARDREGGGAYEQFF
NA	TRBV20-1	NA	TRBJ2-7	TGCAGTGCGAGAAACCGGGACCGGACCTACGAGCAGTACTTC	CSARNRDRTYEQYF
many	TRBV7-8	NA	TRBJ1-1	TGTGCCAGCGGAGGATATACCACTGAAGCTTTCTTT	CASGGYTTEAFF
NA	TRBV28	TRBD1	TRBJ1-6	TGTGCCAGCAGGACCGGGAACCCGACAGGGTATTTGGATTCACCCCTCCACTTT	CASRTGNPTGYLDSPLHF
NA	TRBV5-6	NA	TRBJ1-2	TGTGCCAGCAGCTTGGCCAACGGGTTCTATGGCTACACCTTC	CASSLANGFYGYTF
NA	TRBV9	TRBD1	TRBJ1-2	TGTGCCAGCAGCGATAGACAGGGGACGATTGAAGGCTACACCTTC	CASSDRQGTIEGYTF
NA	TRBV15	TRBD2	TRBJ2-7	TGTGCCACTTCGACTAGCGGGGAAAACGAGCAGTACTTC	CATSTSGENEQYF
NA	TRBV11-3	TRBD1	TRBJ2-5	TGTGCCAGCAGCCTGCGTGGGACAGAAGAAGAGACCCAGTACTTC	CASSLRGTEEETQYF
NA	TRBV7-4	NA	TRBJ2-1	TGTGCCAGCAGCTTATCGGCTATCACAGAGACAAATCCTCGAGTCAATGAGCAGTTCTTC	CASSLSAITETNPRVNEQFF
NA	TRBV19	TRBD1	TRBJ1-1	TGTGCCAGTAGTCCCCGGGACAGGGCGAACACTGAAGCTTTCTTT	CASSPRDRANTEAFF